The source of this TCR beta chain is a study of T cells in Graves' hyperthyroidism and ophthalmopathy. From RNA transcripts, TCR beta CDR3 regions were amplified. Carried out on the TCR CDR3, a first-round RT-PCR used the HTBI primer set. Using its own MiXCR run on the multiplex PCR reads, TCRdb lists one record per CDR3 protein. The table records roughly 740,000 distinct CDR3 sequences, about 15% of them present only once. This clonotype was seen many times. Its antigen remains unknown. The study's findings and limits: A median around 6.4 months before onset, the model predicted ophthalmopathy.

Losses at the gene ends were 3 bases for V and 9 bases for J; bases not matched to a gene: 7. Per germline, CDR1 SQVTM and CDR2 ANQGSEA. The CDR3 runs 14 residues. The origin of this receptor is a man between 18 and 29 years old with Graves' hyperthyroidism. The V gene is TRBV29-1, the J gene TRBJ2-1, with 11 bases matching TRBD2. Sequenced material: blood. The CDR3 sequence: CSVDELAGGREQFF. The CDR3 DNA reads as TGCAGCGTTGACGAGCTAGCGGGAGGCCGTGAGCAGTTCTTC.